This T cell receptor (beta chain) was sequenced for a study of blood T cell repertoires in COVID-19. As for the study in general: PBMCs, B-cell-depleted T cells, or T cells provided the cDNA or gDNA that made up the material.

J lost 8 bases, V lost 5 bases, and 14 bases had no gene match. The CDR3 length is 17 residues. Per germline, CDR1 SNHLY and CDR2 FYNNEI. Sequencing used immunoSEQ multiplex PCR; TCRdb keeps in-frame clones, though not all of them. The sample lists 70,000 or so clones, 80% seen once, with over 10% in the top ten. Sequenced input: peripheral blood. V gene TRBV2 combines with J gene TRBJ1-4, with 10 nucleotides matching TRBD1. This clonotype was obtained from a man in his fifties with COVID-19, enrolled during active disease. For the CDR3, the DNA is TGTGCCAGCAGTTCTTCTCGACAGGGGGCGATTTGGGAAAAACTGTTTTTT. This encodes CASSSSRQGAIWEKLFF.